The 14 T cell receptor beta chains in this list originate from one sample, sequenced in a study of long-term antiretroviral therapy in people with HIV. Runs used v3.0 of the immunoSEQ assay and were done at survey level. Data came from immunoSEQ multiplex PCR; TCRdb stores just in-frame clones and leaves some out. Seen here are 25,000 to 30,000 clones, 84% observed once, and the top ten hold 6.2%. Sequences were derived from unsorted PBMCs, sampled 0.4 years after starting antiretroviral therapy. These receptors originate from a young man with HIV.

The genes are TRBV7-6 and TRBJ2-7; TRBD1 or TRBD2 may be the D gene (5 bases each). The ends were cut back, 4 bases at V and 7 bases at J, with 14 bases in the middle. CDR1 is SGHVS and CDR2 is FNYEAQ in the germline V gene. The CDR3 is 13 residues long. CDR3 in DNA: TGTGCCAGCAGCTCCGATCTGGGGACGGAGCAGTACTTC. This gives the protein CASSSDLGTEQYF.

V usage is TRBV4-3 and J usage is TRBJ1-1, with D hard to call. Between the trimmed V and J ends, which lost 0 bases and 1 base, there was a span of 9 bases. CDR3 length equals 15 residues. Germline V gene lookup returns CDR1 LGHNA and CDR2 YSLEER. In DNA, the CDR3 is TGCGCCAGCAGCCAAGATCGTAGGGAGAACACTGAAGCTTTCTTT. Translating it yields CASSQDRRENTEAFF.

The rearrangement links TRBV5-1 to TRBJ1-3, with D maybe TRBD1 (6 bases). The CDR3 has 18 amino acids. From germline, CDR1 is SGHRS and CDR2 YFSETQ. V lost 3 bases and J 0 bases, leaving 19 bases between the germline ends. The CDR3 is CASSSPPTGTISGNTIYF. The CDR3 DNA sequence: TGCGCCAGCAGCTCGCCTCCGACAGGTACCATCTCTGGAAACACCATATATTTT.

The chain carries TRBV5-3 and TRBJ2-3; the D is unclear. TRBV5-3 belongs to the ORF category, with a function that is uncertain. V dropped 1 base and J dropped 2 bases, with 11 bases sitting between them. The CDR3 is 15 residues long. CDR3 DNA: TGTGCCAGAAGCTTGAAGGTCCCTAACACAGATACGCAGTATTTT. This gives the protein CARSLKVPNTDTQYF.

The V and J genes are TRBV19 and TRBJ2-1; tentative D call: TRBD2 (6 bases). The germline gives CDR1 LNHDA, CDR2 SQIVND (reference sequence). Trimming took off 8 bases at V and 0 bases at J, with 11 bases between the two ends. This CDR3 has 14 amino acids. The CDR3 sequence: CASARESSYNEQFF. CDR3 nucleotides: TGTGCCAGTGCCCGGGAGAGCTCCTACAATGAGCAGTTCTTC.

The genes are TRBV11-2 and TRBJ1-1; possibly TRBD1 for D (5 bases). CDR1 and CDR2 (germline): SGHAT, FQNNGV. This CDR3 is 14 amino acids long. Between the trimmed V and J ends, which lost 3 bases and 4 bases, there was a span of 12 bases. The CDR3 bases are TGTGCCAGCAGCTTCCAGGGATCGGGCACTGAAGCTTTCTTT. Its protein product is CASSFQGSGTEAFF.

The rearrangement links TRBV9 to TRBJ2-1; D is undetermined. CDR1 is SGDLS, CDR2 YYNGEE, per germline. CDR3 length: 15 amino acids. V dropped 1 base and J dropped 4 bases, with 12 bases sitting between them. The CDR3 sequence: CASSVSRTEYNEQFF. CDR3 in DNA: TGTGCCAGCAGCGTATCCCGGACCGAGTACAATGAGCAGTTCTTC.

In DNA, the CDR3 is TGTGCCAGCAGTTACTCGAGCTCCTACGAGCAGTACTTC. Protein: CASSYSSSYEQYF. The gene calls are TRBV6-5 and TRBJ2-7, with D uncertain. Per germline, CDR1 MNHEY and CDR2 SVGAGI. The CDR3 covers 13 residues. V shed 0 bases and J shed 0 bases, with 3 bases lying between them.

The chain links TRBV7-8 to TRBJ2-2; the D gene is possibly TRBD2 (6 bases). CDR1 and CDR2 (germline): SGHVS, FQNEAQ. The CDR3 totals 18 residues. Trimming left V 8 bases short and J 0 bases short, with 22 bases between. The CDR3 nucleotides are TGTGCCAGCGGGCGCGGGGTAGAGTACTTCGCGAACACCGGGGAGCTGTTTTTT. This encodes CASGRGVEYFANTGELFF.

This clone occurred a few times. The V gene is TRBV9, the J gene TRBJ2-2, with 8 nucleotides matching TRBD1. V lost 2 bases to trimming and J lost 10 bases; unmatched junction nucleotides: 7. Germline V gene sequence: CDR1 SGDLS, CDR2 YYNGEE. This CDR3 is built from 14 residues. The CDR3: CASSVRQGREELFF. As DNA, the CDR3 is TGTGCCAGCAGCGTCCGACAGGGGCGCGAGGAGCTGTTTTTT. Variable domain in full (rest from reference TRBV9 and TRBJ2-2): DSGVTQTPKHLITATGQRVTLRCSPRSGDLSVYWYQQSLDQGLQFLIQYYNGEERAKGNILERFSAQQFPDLHSELNLSSLELGDSALYFCASSVRQGREELFFGEGSRLTVL.

The chain links TRBV6-5 to TRBJ1-1; 7 bases fit TRBD1. The CDR3 totals 14 residues. J was trimmed by 6 bases and V by 3 bases; bases with no gene match: 7. Per the germline V gene, CDR1 is MNHEY and CDR2 is SVGAGI. The CDR3 region has the DNA TGTGCCAGCAGTTATGAGAAGGGGGCAGCTGAAGCTTTCTTT. The encoded protein is CASSYEKGAAEAFF.

This clone was seen a handful of times. This chain joins TRBV18 and TRBJ2-7; D ambiguous. Germline V gene lookup returns CDR1 KGHSH and CDR2 LQKENI. The CDR3 sequence is 13 residues long. With 0 bases removed from V and 0 bases from J, the gap between germline ends came to 3 bases. CDR3 sequence: CASSPPSSYEQYF. CDR3 sequence (DNA): TGTGCCAGCTCACCACCAAGCTCCTACGAGCAGTACTTC.

This clone came up a few times. The chain joins TRBV5-6 to TRBJ1-1; D gene ambiguous. Germline V lookup: CDR1 SGHDT, CDR2 YYEEEE. CDR3 length: 14 amino acids. V was clipped by 0 bases and J by 2 bases, with 8 bases between them. CDR3 nucleotide sequence: TGTGCCAGCAGCTTGGATTGGGGTAACACTGAAGCTTTCTTT. This encodes CASSLDWGNTEAFF.

The J gene is TRBJ2-7, the V gene TRBV28; perhaps TRBD2 as D (6 bases). CDR1 and CDR2 (germline): MDHEN, SYDVKM. This CDR3 is 13 amino acids long. V was shortened by 4 bases and J by 2 bases, with 9 bases between the two germline ends. The CDR3 loop is CASSWEETYEQYF. The CDR3 DNA reads TGTGCCAGCAGTTGGGAGGAAACCTACGAGCAGTACTTC. Full variable domain (missing parts from reference TRBV28 and TRBJ2-7): DVKVTQSSRYLVKRTGEKVFLECVQDMDHENMFWYRQDPGLGLRLIYFSYDVKMKEKGDIPEGYSVSREKKERFSLILESASTNQTSMYLCASSWEETYEQYFGPGTRLTVT.